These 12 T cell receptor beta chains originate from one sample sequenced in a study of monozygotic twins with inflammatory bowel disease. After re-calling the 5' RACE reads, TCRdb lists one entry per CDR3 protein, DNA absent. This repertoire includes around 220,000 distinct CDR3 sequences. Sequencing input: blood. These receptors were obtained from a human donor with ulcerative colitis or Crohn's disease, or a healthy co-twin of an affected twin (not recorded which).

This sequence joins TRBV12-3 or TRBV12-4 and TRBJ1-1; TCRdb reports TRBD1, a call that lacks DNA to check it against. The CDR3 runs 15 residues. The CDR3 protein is CASSLADRANTEAFF.

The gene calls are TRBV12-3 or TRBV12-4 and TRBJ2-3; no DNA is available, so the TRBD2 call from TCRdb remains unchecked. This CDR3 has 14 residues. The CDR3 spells CATTKAETTDTQYF.

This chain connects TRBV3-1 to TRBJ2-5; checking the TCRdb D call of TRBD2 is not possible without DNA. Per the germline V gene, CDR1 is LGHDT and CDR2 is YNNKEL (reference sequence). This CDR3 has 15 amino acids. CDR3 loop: CASSQASGSSETQYF.

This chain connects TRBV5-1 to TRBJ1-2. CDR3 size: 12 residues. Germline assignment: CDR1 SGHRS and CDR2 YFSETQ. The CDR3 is CASSLLGNGYTF. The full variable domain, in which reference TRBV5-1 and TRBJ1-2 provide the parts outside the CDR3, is KAGVTQTPRYLIKTRGQQVTLSCSPISGHRSVSWYQQTPGQGLQFLFEYFSETQRNKGNFPGRFSGRQFSNSRSEMNVSTLELGDSALYLCASSLLGNGYTFGSGTRLTVV.

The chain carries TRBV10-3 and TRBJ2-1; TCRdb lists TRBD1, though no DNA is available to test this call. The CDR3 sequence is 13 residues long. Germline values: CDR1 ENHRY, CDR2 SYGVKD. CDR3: CAISLTGAGEQFF.

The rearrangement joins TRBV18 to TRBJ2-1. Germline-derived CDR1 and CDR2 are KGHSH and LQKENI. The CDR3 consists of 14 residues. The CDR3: CASSPLTNYNEQFF.

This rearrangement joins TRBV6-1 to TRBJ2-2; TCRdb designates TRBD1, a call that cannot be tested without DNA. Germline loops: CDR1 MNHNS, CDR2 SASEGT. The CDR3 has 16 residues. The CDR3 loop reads CASSEPRTANTGELFF.

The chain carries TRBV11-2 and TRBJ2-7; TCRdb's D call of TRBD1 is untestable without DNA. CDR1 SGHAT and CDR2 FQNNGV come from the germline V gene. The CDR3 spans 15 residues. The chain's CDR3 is CASRHTGTSNYEQYF.

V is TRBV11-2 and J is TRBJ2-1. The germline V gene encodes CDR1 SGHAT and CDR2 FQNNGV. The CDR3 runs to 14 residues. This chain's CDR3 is CATHRGNPYNEQFF.

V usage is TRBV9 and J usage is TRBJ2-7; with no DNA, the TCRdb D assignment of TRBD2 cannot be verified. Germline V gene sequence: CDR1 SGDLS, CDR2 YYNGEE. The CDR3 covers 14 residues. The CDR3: CASSQGLAGDEQYF.

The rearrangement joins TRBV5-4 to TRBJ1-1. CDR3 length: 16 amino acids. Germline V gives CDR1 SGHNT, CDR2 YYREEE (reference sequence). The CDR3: CASSDVLGGMNTEAFF. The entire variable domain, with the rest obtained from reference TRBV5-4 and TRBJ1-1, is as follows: ETGVTQSPTHLIKTRGQQVTLRCSSQSGHNTVSWYQQALGQGPQFIFQYYREEENGRGNFPPRFSGLQFPNYSSELNVNALELDDSALYLCASSDVLGGMNTEAFFGQGTRLTVV.

The CDR3 reads CASSYLDSTNTGELFF. The chain carries TRBV6-5 and TRBJ2-2; TCRdb's D call, TRBD1, is unchecked because there is no DNA. The CDR3 extends over 16 amino acids. The V gene's germline CDR1 is MNHEY and CDR2 SVGAGI.